This TCR beta chain was sequenced during a study of blood T cell repertoires in COVID-19. Looking at the study overall: The origin of the acute and convalescent COVID-19 samples was the United States, Italy and Spain. PBMCs, B-cell-depleted T cells, or T cells provided the cDNA or gDNA that made up the material.

V trimming: 7 bases; J trimming: 5 bases; junction bases outside the gene matches: 3. Per the germline V gene, CDR1 is SQVTM and CDR2 is ANQGSEA. The CDR3 extends over 12 amino acids. Authors' analysis steps: The assay estimated nucleated cells by amplifying reference gene primers. TCRdb's table, derived via immunoSEQ multiplex PCR, lists solely in-frame clones and lacks some. The DNA was the basis for D and trimming; V, J and clone size are from that table. The sample comprises fewer than 500,000 clones, 70% to 90% of which are singletons, and 1.4% rests with the top ten. The clonotype was recovered from a woman under 40 with active or convalescent COVID-19. V usage is TRBV29-1 and J usage is TRBJ1-2; TRBD1 matches at 11 bases. The sequenced sample was peripheral blood. CDR3 DNA sequence: TGCAGCGGGGGGACAGGGGGTTATGGCTACACCTTC. Its protein is CSGGTGGYGYTF.